The 25 T cell receptor beta chains below all came from one sample that was sequenced in a study of neoadjuvant anti-PD-1 for oral cavity cancer. Here immunoSEQ multiplex PCR was the method, and the copy in TCRdb shows in-frame clones only, minus some. The sample consists of some 71,000 clones, around 80% of them appearing once. The input for sequencing was PBMCs, taken before nivolumab (anti-PD-1) treatment. All receptors come from a person between 35 and 79 years old with oral cavity squamous cell carcinoma.

Only one count was recorded for this clone. This rearrangement joins TRBV5-4 to TRBJ2-7; TRBD1 might be the D (6 bases). Between the trimmed V and J ends, which lost 2 bases and 3 bases, there was a span of 15 bases. Germline-derived CDR1 and CDR2 are SGHNT and YYREEE (reference sequence). This CDR3 has 15 residues. Here the CDR3 reads CASSFGAGQLYEQYF. The DNA of the CDR3 is TGTGCCAGCAGCTTCGGAGCCGGACAGCTCTACGAGCAGTACTTC.

The gene calls are TRBV5-4 and TRBJ2-3; 11 bases are a match to TRBD2. The CDR3 runs 19 residues. The germline V gene encodes CDR1 SGHNT and CDR2 YYREEE (reference sequence). V lost 5 bases and J lost 1; bases outside the gene matches: 15. The CDR3 DNA follows: TGTGCCAGCAGAATTCTAGCGGGGGGATCCGAAACGCGCACAGATACGCAGTATTTT. Translating it yields CASRILAGGSETRTDTQYF.

The rearrangement uses TRBV28 and TRBJ2-1; 8 bases line up with TRBD1. CDR1 and CDR2 (germline): MDHEN, SYDVKM. With 2 bases clipped from V and 2 bases from J, the junction kept 5 bases outside the gene matches. CDR3 length equals 16 residues. The DNA of the CDR3 is TGTGCCAGCAGTTTACCCGGGACAGGTACCTACAATGAGCAGTTCTTC. It encodes CASSLPGTGTYNEQFF.

This clone came up once. The V and J genes are TRBV15 and TRBJ1-1, with TRBD1 as a possible D gene (6 bases). Per the germline V gene, CDR1 is LNHNV and CDR2 is YYDKDF (reference sequence). This CDR3 comprises 15 residues. The germline V and J ends were trimmed by 0 bases and 3 bases, with 11 bases remaining between them. Here the CDR3 DNA reads TGTGCCACCAGCAGAGATCTCAGGGGCGACACTGAAGCTTTCTTT. Translating gives CATSRDLRGDTEAFF.

The chain combines TRBV7-9 with TRBJ2-7, with D unclear. The germline V and J ends were trimmed by 5 bases and 2 bases, with 4 bases remaining between them. This CDR3 spans 11 amino acids. Per germline, CDR1 SEHNR and CDR2 FQNEAQ (reference sequence). CDR3 bases: TGTGCCAGCAGCGCGACCTACGAGCAGTACTTC. Protein product: CASSATYEQYF.

This sequence joins TRBV27 and TRBJ1-2, with unresolved D. CDR1 is MNHEY and CDR2 is SMNVEV in the germline V gene (reference sequence). This CDR3 has 15 residues. V was cut by 2 bases and J by 5 bases, with 15 bases left in between. Here the CDR3 reads CASSLKGRADYGYTF. The CDR3 region has the DNA TGTGCCAGCAGTTTAAAGGGTCGGGCCGATTATGGCTACACCTTC.

The J gene is TRBJ1-6, the V gene TRBV4-1; tentative D call: TRBD1 (5 bases). This CDR3 has 16 amino acids. V was trimmed by 3 bases and J by 10 bases, leaving 19 bases between them. Per germline, CDR1 MGHRA and CDR2 YSYEKL. The CDR3 DNA reads as TGCGCCAGCAGCCAGCCCCGGGACGGTGGGGGGTCACCCCTCCACTTT. Translating gives CASSQPRDGGGSPLHF.

The chain is built from TRBV19 and TRBJ1-6, with D perhaps matching TRBD1 (5 bases). V was pared by 0 bases and J by 14 bases, with 20 bases between. Germline CDR1 reads LNHDA; CDR2 reads SQIVND (reference sequence). The CDR3 covers 16 residues. CDR3 loop: CASSIDPRQLTPTLHF. For the CDR3, the DNA is TGTGCCAGTAGTATAGATCCCCGACAGTTAACCCCAACCCTCCACTTT.

The chain uses TRBV6-5 and TRBJ1-5; the D gene is possibly TRBD1 (5 bases). The CDR3 is 15 residues long. Germline CDR1 and CDR2: MNHEY and SVGAGI. Trimming took off 2 bases at V and 2 bases at J, with 10 bases between the two ends. CDR3 protein: CASSYGGSGNQPQHF. The CDR3 DNA is TGTGCCAGCAGTTACGGGGGGTCTGGCAATCAGCCCCAGCATTTT.

With respect to this clone: The junction departs from the called germline gene at one end, perhaps through a read error. This rearrangement joins TRBV30 to TRBJ2-7; TRBD2 agrees at 7 bases. This CDR3 contains 9 residues. Germline CDR1 reads GTSNPN; CDR2 reads SVGIG (reference sequence). The CDR3 nucleotides are TGTGCCTGGAGTCCTGGGGGGGGTTTC. Encoded protein: CAWSPGGGF.

V usage is TRBV7-3 and J usage is TRBJ2-3, with 8 bases matching TRBD2. CDR1 SGHTA and CDR2 FQGTGA come from the germline V gene. This CDR3 contains 16 residues. J lost 7 bases, V lost 2 bases, and 11 bases had no gene match. In DNA, the CDR3 is TGTGCCAGCAGCTTAGGAGCGGGAGAAGTTTTAAATACGCAGTATTTT. It is translated as CASSLGAGEVLNTQYF.

This chain joins TRBV7-9 and TRBJ2-2; D gene uncertain. CDR1 SEHNR and CDR2 FQNEAQ come from the germline V gene (reference sequence). The CDR3 length is 15 residues. The V end lost 0 bases, the J end lost 4 bases, and 9 bases lay between the germline ends. The CDR3 loop reads CASSLARSGTGELFF. DNA of the CDR3: TGTGCCAGCAGCTTAGCCCGCTCGGGCACCGGGGAGCTGTTTTTT.

The rearrangement links TRBV5-1 to TRBJ2-2; 9 positions match TRBD2. The trim removed 4 bases at V and 4 bases at J, leaving 20 bases unmatched. The CDR3 has 20 residues. The V gene's germline CDR1 is SGHRS and CDR2 YFSETQ. CDR3: CASSTARWLAGSTSTGELFF. CDR3 coding DNA: TGCGCCAGCAGCACCGCTCGGTGGCTAGCGGGATCTACGAGCACCGGGGAGCTGTTTTTT.

The chain couples TRBV5-1 to TRBJ1-2, with 8 bases that match TRBD1. Looked up from germline, CDR1 is SGHRS and CDR2 is YFSETQ. After removal of 2 bases from V and 3 bases from J, the junction contained 6 bases not matched to a gene. This CDR3 region has 15 residues. CDR3 bases: TGCGCCAGCAGCTTTTCAGGACAGGGAGACTATGGCTACACCTTC. Its protein product is CASSFSGQGDYGYTF.

The chain couples TRBV7-9 to TRBJ2-1, with TRBD1 matching over 7 bases. The CDR3 has 13 residues. Germline V lookup: CDR1 SEHNR, CDR2 FQNEAQ (reference sequence). The junction had 8 bases not matched to a gene; V was cut back by 5 bases and J by 10 bases. The CDR3 loop reads CASSKPTGREQFF. The DNA of the CDR3 is TGTGCCAGCAGCAAGCCGACAGGGCGGGAGCAGTTCTTC.

The gene calls are TRBV7-8 and TRBJ1-1; D is unresolved. Germline V gives CDR1 SGHVS, CDR2 FQNEAQ. V lost 2 bases and J 1 base, leaving 5 bases between the germline ends. The CDR3 is made up of 13 amino acids. CDR3 nucleotides: TGTGCCAGCAGCTTAAAATGGAACACTGAAGCTTTCTTT. Protein sequence: CASSLKWNTEAFF.

The chain joins TRBV18 to TRBJ1-2, with TRBD1 as a possible D gene (6 bases). CDR1 is KGHSH, CDR2 LQKENI, per germline. Trimming pared 4 bases from V and 5 bases from J, leaving 8 bases between. This CDR3 region has 12 residues. The CDR3 loop reads CASSLGGYGYTF. DNA of the CDR3: TGTGCCAGCTCACTAGGGGGTTATGGCTACACCTTC.

This chain connects TRBV12-5 to TRBJ2-6; the D gene is possibly TRBD2 (5 bases). CDR1 is LGHNT, CDR2 FRNRAP, per germline. The germline V and J ends were trimmed by 2 bases and 3 bases, with 14 bases remaining between them. CDR3 length: 17 residues. The CDR3 DNA sequence: TGTGCTAGTGGTTTGCGCAGGCTACGGGATGGGGCCAACGTCCTGACTTTC. This translates into CASGLRRLRDGANVLTF.

This chain joins TRBV6-1 and TRBJ1-1; 9 bases fit TRBD1. The germline V gene has CDR1 MNHNS and CDR2 SASEGT. J was trimmed by 7 bases and V by 7 bases; bases with no gene match: 7. The CDR3 has 13 amino acids. The CDR3 nucleotides read TGTGCCAGCATTACAACAGGGGGCCGTGAAGCTTTCTTT. This gives the protein CASITTGGREAFF.

As to this clone: This specimen includes other DNA sequences encoding the same CDR3. The chain carries TRBV29-1 and TRBJ2-1; D unresolved. The ends were cut back, 6 bases at V and 2 bases at J, with 8 bases in the middle. Germline V gene lookup returns CDR1 SQVTM and CDR2 ANQGSEA. The CDR3 extends over 12 amino acids. CDR3 loop: CSVDLTYNEQFF. For the CDR3, the DNA is TGCAGCGTCGACCTAACCTACAATGAGCAGTTCTTC.

Written as DNA, the CDR3 is TGTGCCAGCAGTTTGAGGGGCGGTCTCGGAAAACTGTTTTTT. It yields the protein CASSLRGGLGKLFF. The chain has TRBV27 and TRBJ1-4, with D tentatively TRBD1 (5 bases). CDR1 and CDR2 (germline): MNHEY, SMNVEV (reference sequence). The CDR3 spans 14 residues. The ends were cut back, 3 bases at V and 10 bases at J, with 15 bases in the middle.

The chain joins TRBV5-1 to TRBJ2-3; TRBD1 matches at 8 bases. In germline, CDR1 is SGHRS, CDR2 YFSETQ. CDR3 length: 15 amino acids. Trimming at V came to 0 bases and at J to 5 bases, leaving 5 bases not matched to a gene. The CDR3 nucleotides are TGCGCCAGCAGCTTGGACCAGGGGGCGATAGATACGCAGTATTTT. Translation gives CASSLDQGAIDTQYF.

The sample holds a few counts of this clone. This chain uses TRBV5-1 with TRBJ1-2; 7 bases fit TRBD1. The junction had 15 bases not matched to a gene; V was cut back by 5 bases and J by 8 bases. Germline values: CDR1 SGHRS, CDR2 YFSETQ. The CDR3 spans 15 residues. In DNA form, the CDR3 reads TGCGCCAGCAGAGCCGCGTACAGGGGCGAGGTCGGCTACACCTTC. Residues: CASRAAYRGEVGYTF.

The CDR3 loop reads CASSLGQGPGYQETQYF. The CDR3, as DNA: TGCGCCAGCAGCTTGGGACAGGGGCCTGGGTACCAAGAGACCCAGTACTTC. J is TRBJ2-5 and V is TRBV5-1, with 8 nucleotides matching TRBD1. Germline V gene sequence: CDR1 SGHRS, CDR2 YFSETQ. The V segment lost 0 bases and the J segment 0 bases; nucleotides outside the gene matches: 7. This CDR3 comprises 17 residues.

V gene TRBV9 combines with J gene TRBJ1-2, with D unclear. The CDR3 consists of 12 residues. Germline V gives CDR1 SGDLS, CDR2 YYNGEE. The ends were cut back, 3 bases at V and 7 bases at J, with 10 bases in the middle. CDR3 sequence: CASSDTLSGYTF. Here the CDR3 DNA reads TGTGCCAGCAGCGACACACTTTCTGGCTACACCTTC.